This entry features one T cell receptor (beta chain) sequence. These data are taken from a study of cytomegalovirus exposure and HLA in healthy donors. PCR was performed using 60 Vbeta and 13 Jbeta primers. TCRdb keeps only in-frame clones here, not all; method: immunoSEQ multiplex PCR. The table has 95,000 to 150,000 clones, 75% to 90% seen once. The CDR3 is 15 amino acids. Germline-derived CDR1 and CDR2 are SGHTA and FQGNSA. Trimming at V came to 5 bases and at J to 6 bases, leaving 12 bases not matched to a gene. The sequenced sample consisted of PBMCs. The origin of this receptor is a man aged 30-40 years in good health and CMV-seronegative. V is TRBV7-2 and J is TRBJ1-1, with 7 bases identical to TRBD1. The CDR3 DNA sequence: TGTGCCAGCAGCCCCATGGGCCCAGGGGGTTCTGAAGCTTTCTTT. Protein: CASSPMGPGGSEAFF.